The 27 T cell receptor beta chains presented below share a single source sample, sequenced in a study of cytomegalovirus exposure and HLA in healthy donors. Profiling relied on immunoSEQ multiplex PCR, and the TCRdb table lists in-frame clones only, not all of them. The sample has approximately 98,000 clones; nearly 97% are singletons. Specimen: PBMCs. These TCRs come from a woman under 30 in good health and CMV-seronegative.

The rearrangement links TRBV29-1 to TRBJ2-5, with D perhaps matching TRBD1 (6 bases). Germline V CDR1 and CDR2: SQVTM, ANQGSEA. Trimming cost V 3 bases and J 4 bases, with 9 bases left between them. CDR3 length: 12 amino acids. CDR3 sequence (DNA): TGCAGCGTTGAGCAGGGGCGAGAGACCCAGTACTTC. Translating gives CSVEQGRETQYF.

The rearrangement joins TRBV11-2 to TRBJ2-3; TRBD2 agrees at 11 bases. This CDR3 region has 16 residues. Germline CDR1 reads SGHAT; CDR2 reads FQNNGV. V was clipped by 1 base and J by 4 bases; unmatched bases: 4. In nucleotides, the CDR3 is TGTGCCAGCAGCTTAGCCCTAGCGGGGGGAGCAGATACGCAGTATTTT. Translating gives CASSLALAGGADTQYF.

The genes are TRBV5-6 and TRBJ2-7, with 8 nucleotides matching TRBD1. V trimming: 4 bases; J trimming: 6 bases; junction bases outside the gene matches: 9. The CDR3 covers 14 residues. The germline CDR1 and CDR2 sequences are SGHDT and YYEEEE. The CDR3 DNA is TGTGCCAGCAGCCTTCTGGGACAGGAGGGCGAGCAGTACTTC. It translates to CASSLLGQEGEQYF. Supplemented by reference TRBV5-6 and TRBJ2-7, the full variable domain reads DAGVTQSPTHLIKTRGQQVTLRCSPKSGHDTVSWYQQALGQGPQFIFQYYEEEERQRGNFPDRFSGHQFPNYSSELNVNALLLGDSALYLCASSLLGQEGEQYFGPGTRLTVT.

The chain couples TRBV5-1 to TRBJ2-7, with 15 nucleotides matching TRBD2. CDR3 length equals 17 residues. The V gene's germline CDR1 is SGHRS and CDR2 YFSETQ. V gave up 4 bases and J gave up 0 bases; unmatched junction bases: 5. CDR3 sequence: CASSIGLAGGSSYEQYF. CDR3 bases: TGCGCCAGCAGCATCGGACTAGCGGGGGGGAGCTCCTACGAGCAGTACTTC. The full variable domain, its missing parts supplied by reference TRBV5-1 and TRBJ2-7, is KAGVTQTPRYLIKTRGQQVTLSCSPISGHRSVSWYQQTPGQGLQFLFEYFSETQRNKGNFPGRFSGRQFSNSRSEMNVSTLELGDSALYLCASSIGLAGGSSYEQYFGPGTRLTVT.

This rearrangement joins TRBV6-6 to TRBJ1-5; D gene unclear. Germline V gene data show CDR1 as MNHNY and CDR2 as SVGAGI (reference sequence). The V end lost 2 bases, the J end lost 7 bases, and 18 bases lay between the germline ends. This CDR3 has 16 amino acids. The CDR3 reads CASSYNGVQAGQPQHF. CDR3 in DNA: TGTGCCAGCAGTTACAACGGTGTGCAGGCGGGACAGCCCCAGCATTTT.

This rearrangement joins TRBV4-1 to TRBJ2-1; 9 bases align to TRBD1. With 2 bases clipped from V and 9 bases from J, the junction kept 8 bases outside the gene matches. The length of the CDR3 is 15 residues. The germline gives CDR1 MGHRA, CDR2 YSYEKL. The CDR3 region is CASSQPGQGAGEQFF. Here the CDR3 DNA reads TGCGCCAGCAGCCAACCGGGACAGGGTGCAGGTGAGCAGTTCTTC.

The chain carries TRBV5-4 and TRBJ2-5; D gene unclear. The CDR3 is 13 residues long. Germline CDR1 reads SGHNT; CDR2 reads YYREEE (reference sequence). V was cut by 4 bases and J by 3 bases, with 10 bases left in between. The CDR3 reads CASSRQNEETQYF. The CDR3 DNA follows: TGTGCCAGCAGCAGACAAAACGAAGAGACCCAGTACTTC.

The rearrangement joins TRBV9 to TRBJ2-7, with D unresolved. CDR1 is SGDLS and CDR2 is YYNGEE in the germline V gene. Trimming cost V 0 bases and J 2 bases, with 12 bases left between them. The CDR3 length is 15 residues. CDR3 DNA: TGTGCCAGCAGCGTAGGGCAGGCATATACCTACGAGCAGTACTTC. Encoded protein: CASSVGQAYTYEQYF. The variable domain in full, with the rest retrieved from reference TRBV9 and TRBJ2-7, is DSGVTQTPKHLITATGQRVTLRCSPRSGDLSVYWYQQSLDQGLQFLIQYYNGEERAKGNILERFSAQQFPDLHSELNLSSLELGDSALYFCASSVGQAYTYEQYFGPGTRLTVT.

The chain couples TRBV6-6 to TRBJ1-3; weak D call: TRBD1 (5 bases). Trimming pared 8 bases from V and 3 bases from J, leaving 17 bases between. This CDR3 contains 15 residues. Germline V CDR1 and CDR2: MNHNY, SVGAGI (reference sequence). Written as DNA, the CDR3 is TGTGCCAGCGCCGGGGGGGGGACGGGTGGAAACACCATATATTTT. Its translation: CASAGGGTGGNTIYF.

CDR3 in DNA: TGTGCCAGCCACCCCTCCGGGACAGGGGAGACCACTGAAGCTTTCTTT. It translates to CASHPSGTGETTEAFF. The chain is built from TRBV7-9 and TRBJ1-1; TRBD1 aligns across 10 bases. Germline trimming cut 8 bases from V and 4 bases from J; bases unmatched to any gene: 13. From germline, CDR1 is SEHNR and CDR2 FQNEAQ (reference sequence). The CDR3 has 16 residues.

The V gene is TRBV28, the J gene TRBJ1-1; 10 bases are a match to TRBD1. Germline assignment: CDR1 MDHEN and CDR2 SYDVKM. Unmatched junction bases numbered 8, after V lost 5 bases and J lost 2 bases. The CDR3 consists of 16 residues. In nucleotides, the CDR3 is TGTGCCAGCAGTCCAGGGACAGGGGTTAGTAACACTGAAGCTTTCTTT. It specifies CASSPGTGVSNTEAFF.

The chain recombines TRBV28 with TRBJ2-1, with 12 nucleotides matching TRBD2. The CDR3 sequence is 16 residues long. CDR1 and CDR2 from the germline V gene are MDHEN and SYDVKM. Losses at the gene ends were 6 bases for V and 10 bases for J; bases not matched to a gene: 13. CDR3 sequence: CASSPRLAGASREQFF. CDR3 nucleotides: TGTGCCAGCAGCCCTCGACTAGCGGGGGCCTCGCGGGAGCAGTTCTTC. Full variable domain (remainder filled in from reference TRBV28 and TRBJ2-1): DVKVTQSSRYLVKRTGEKVFLECVQDMDHENMFWYRQDPGLGLRLIYFSYDVKMKEKGDIPEGYSVSREKKERFSLILESASTNQTSMYLCASSPRLAGASREQFFGPGTRLTVL.

This sequence joins TRBV2 and TRBJ2-7, with 8 bases matching TRBD2. Germline V gives CDR1 SNHLY, CDR2 FYNNEI. This CDR3 has 14 residues. Trimming at V came to 6 bases and at J to 0 bases, leaving 4 bases not matched to a gene. The CDR3 sequence is CASRLAGTSYEQYF. CDR3 nucleotide sequence: TGTGCCAGCAGATTAGCGGGAACCTCCTACGAGCAGTACTTC.

This clone showed up just once. The V and J genes are TRBV9 and TRBJ2-3, with D possibly matching TRBD2 (7 bases). Germline CDR1 reads SGDLS; CDR2 reads YYNGEE. V lost 7 bases and J 1 base, leaving 19 bases between the germline ends. The CDR3 has 16 residues. In nucleotides, the CDR3 is TGTGCCAGCTCACGAGGGGGGACTACGGGCACAGATACGCAGTATTTT. Translated, it gives CASSRGGTTGTDTQYF.

V is TRBV18 and J is TRBJ1-5; the match to TRBD1 covers 8 bases. The CDR3 has 15 residues. Germline V lookup: CDR1 KGHSH, CDR2 LQKENI. J gave up 2 bases and V 3 bases, and 3 bases lay outside the gene matches. The CDR3 DNA is TGTGCCAGCTCACCGACAGGGGTTGGCAATCAGCCCCAGCATTTT. This sequence encodes CASSPTGVGNQPQHF. The whole variable domain, remainder taken from reference TRBV18 and TRBJ1-5, is NAGVMQNPRHLVRRRGQEARLRCSPMKGHSHVYWYRQLPEEGLKFMVYLQKENIIDESGMPKERFSAEFPKEGPSILRIQQVVRGDSAAYFCASSPTGVGNQPQHFGDGTRLSIL.

V and J are TRBV7-2 and TRBJ2-3, with TRBD2 matching over 7 bases. V was pared by 1 base and J by 5 bases, with 9 bases of the junction left unmatched. The germline gives CDR1 SGHTA, CDR2 FQGNSA. This CDR3 has 16 residues. The CDR3 nucleotides are TGTGCCAGCAGCTTAGTGTCTAGCGGAGTTTTAGATACGCAGTATTTT. Amino acids: CASSLVSSGVLDTQYF.

The chain is built from TRBV19 and TRBJ1-4, with 10 bases lining up with TRBD1. The CDR3 covers 16 residues. Losses at the gene ends were 3 bases for V and 0 bases for J; bases not matched to a gene: 1. The germline CDR1 and CDR2 sequences are LNHDA and SQIVND (reference sequence). The CDR3 bases are TGTGCCAGTAGTATTGGACAGGGGGCAACTAATGAAAAACTGTTTTTT. Its translation is CASSIGQGATNEKLFF.

This rearrangement joins TRBV9 to TRBJ1-4; D perhaps matches TRBD1 (5 bases). This CDR3 is 13 amino acids long. CDR1 and CDR2 (germline): SGDLS, YYNGEE. V was shortened by 2 bases and J by 8 bases, with 10 bases between the two germline ends. CDR3: CASSVYGGEKLFF. The CDR3 DNA reads TGTGCCAGCAGCGTTTACGGGGGGGAAAAACTGTTTTTT.

The chain has TRBV15 and TRBJ2-3; TRBD1 is a possible D gene (5 bases). CDR1 LNHNV and CDR2 YYDKDF come from the germline V gene (reference sequence). V was clipped by 4 bases and J by 5 bases, with 22 bases between them. The CDR3 is 17 residues long. CDR3 residues: CATSKGWGAGGQDTQYF. Written as DNA, the CDR3 is TGTGCCACCAGCAAGGGATGGGGCGCAGGCGGTCAAGATACGCAGTATTTT.

This clone was observed once. This chain links TRBV5-1 with TRBJ2-5, with 7 nucleotides matching TRBD2. CDR1 is SGHRS and CDR2 is YFSETQ in the germline V gene. There are 18 residues in the CDR3. Trimming took 4 bases from V and 1 from J; bases not matched to a gene: 16. The CDR3 DNA follows: TGCGCCAGCAGCCCGGGGGTTTCTGGCGGGGGTGGCCAAGAGACCCAGTACTTC. Its protein product is CASSPGVSGGGGQETQYF.

The CDR3 DNA sequence: TGTGCCACCCTCCCGGACAGAAAATCGGGGGAGACCCAGTACTTC. This gives the protein CATLPDRKSGETQYF. The chain combines TRBV28 with TRBJ2-5; TRBD1 is a possible D gene (6 bases). Germline CDR1 MDHEN, CDR2 SYDVKM. V shed 10 bases and J shed 5 bases, with 23 bases lying between them. This CDR3 region has 15 residues.

The chain uses TRBV9 and TRBJ2-2; no clear D. The CDR3 consists of 14 residues. CDR1 SGDLS and CDR2 YYNGEE come from the germline V gene. Trimming took 7 bases from V and 6 from J, leaving 16 bases between them. CDR3: CASSWAGSPGELFF. CDR3 DNA: TGTGCCAGCTCTTGGGCAGGATCTCCCGGGGAGCTGTTTTTT.

The CDR3 region is CASSRQGYGYTF. DNA for the CDR3: TGTGCCAGCAGCAGACAGGGCTATGGCTACACCTTC. V and J are TRBV5-8 and TRBJ1-2; 7 nucleotides agree with TRBD1. This CDR3 has 12 amino acids. The V and J ends lost 4 bases and 4 bases, in that order; junction bases with no gene match: 1. Germline lookup yields CDR1 SGHTS and CDR2 YDEGEE.

This clone has a handful of counts. This chain joins TRBV7-2 and TRBJ1-2; 10 bases line up with TRBD1. The V gene's germline CDR1 is SGHTA and CDR2 FQGNSA. V was pared by 4 bases and J by 7 bases, with 9 bases of the junction left unmatched. This CDR3 is 15 amino acids long. The CDR3 here is CASSYRTGGVGGYTF. CDR3 bases: TGTGCCAGCAGCTATAGGACAGGGGGGGTCGGTGGCTACACCTTC.

The V and J genes are TRBV18 and TRBJ2-7, with TRBD1 matching 7 bases. Looked up from germline, CDR1 is KGHSH and CDR2 is LQKENI. V was clipped by 6 bases and J by 7 bases; unmatched bases: 9. There are 13 residues in the CDR3. The CDR3 loop is CASSYDRVWEQYF. The CDR3 DNA reads as TGTGCCAGCTCCTACGACAGGGTTTGGGAGCAGTACTTC.

This chain uses TRBV5-1 with TRBJ1-2, with D maybe TRBD1 (6 bases). Germline V CDR1 and CDR2: SGHRS, YFSETQ. The CDR3 consists of 14 residues. V lost 4 bases to trimming and J lost 0 bases, with 10 bases between them. The CDR3: CASSPGGTNYGYTF. CDR3 bases: TGCGCCAGCAGCCCGGGGGGCACTAACTATGGCTACACCTTC.

V is TRBV5-4 and J is TRBJ1-1; D possibly corresponds to TRBD1 (6 bases). Germline-derived CDR1 and CDR2 are SGHNT and YYREEE (reference sequence). CDR3 size: 17 residues. The V end was cut by 0 bases, the J end by 3 bases, with 18 bases between. This CDR3 is CASSLGLRGQVDTEAFF. DNA of the CDR3: TGTGCCAGCAGCTTGGGTTTGCGGGGGCAGGTGGACACTGAAGCTTTCTTT.